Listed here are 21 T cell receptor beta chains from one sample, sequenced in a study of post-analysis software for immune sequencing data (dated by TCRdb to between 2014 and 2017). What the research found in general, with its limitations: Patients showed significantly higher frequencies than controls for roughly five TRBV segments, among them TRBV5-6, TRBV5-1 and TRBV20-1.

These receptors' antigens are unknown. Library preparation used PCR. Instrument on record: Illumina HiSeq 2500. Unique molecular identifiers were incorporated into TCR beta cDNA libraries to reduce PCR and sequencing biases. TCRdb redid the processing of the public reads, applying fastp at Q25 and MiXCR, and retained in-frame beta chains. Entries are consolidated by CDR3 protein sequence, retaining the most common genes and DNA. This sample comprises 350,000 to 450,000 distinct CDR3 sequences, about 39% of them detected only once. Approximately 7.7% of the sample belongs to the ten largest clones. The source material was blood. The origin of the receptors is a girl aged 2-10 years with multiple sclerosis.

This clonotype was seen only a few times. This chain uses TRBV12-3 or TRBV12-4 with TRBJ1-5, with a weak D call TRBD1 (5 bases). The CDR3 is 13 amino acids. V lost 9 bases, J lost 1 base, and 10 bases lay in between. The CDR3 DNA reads TGTGCCAGTCAGGGTAGCAGCAATCAGCCCCAGCATTTT. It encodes CASQGSSNQPQHF.

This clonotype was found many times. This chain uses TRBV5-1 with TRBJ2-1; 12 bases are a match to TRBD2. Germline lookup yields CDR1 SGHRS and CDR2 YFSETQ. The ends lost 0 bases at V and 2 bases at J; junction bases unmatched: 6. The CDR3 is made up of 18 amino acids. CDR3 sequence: CASSLVVSSGGAYNEQFF. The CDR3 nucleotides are TGCGCCAGCAGCTTGGTAGTTTCTAGCGGGGGGGCCTACAATGAGCAGTTCTTC.

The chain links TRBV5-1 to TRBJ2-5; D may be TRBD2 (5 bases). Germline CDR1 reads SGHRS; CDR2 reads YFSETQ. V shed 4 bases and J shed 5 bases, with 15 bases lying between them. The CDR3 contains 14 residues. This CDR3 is CASSPSEGRETQYF. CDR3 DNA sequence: TGCGCCAGCAGCCCCTCCGAGGGTAGGGAGACCCAGTACTTC.

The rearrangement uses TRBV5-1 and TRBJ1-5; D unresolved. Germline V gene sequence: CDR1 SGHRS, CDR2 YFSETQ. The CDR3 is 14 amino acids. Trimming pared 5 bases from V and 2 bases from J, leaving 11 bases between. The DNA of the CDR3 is TGCGCCAGCAGATCGGACGTCGGCAATCAGCCCCAGCATTTT. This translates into CASRSDVGNQPQHF.

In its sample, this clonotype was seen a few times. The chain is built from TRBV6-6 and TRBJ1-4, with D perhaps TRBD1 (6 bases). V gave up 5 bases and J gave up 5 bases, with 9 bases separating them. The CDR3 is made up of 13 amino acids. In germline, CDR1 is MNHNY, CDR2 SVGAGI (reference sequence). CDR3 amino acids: CASSKTGNEKLFF. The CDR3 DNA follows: TGTGCCAGCAGTAAAACAGGGAATGAAAAACTGTTTTTT.

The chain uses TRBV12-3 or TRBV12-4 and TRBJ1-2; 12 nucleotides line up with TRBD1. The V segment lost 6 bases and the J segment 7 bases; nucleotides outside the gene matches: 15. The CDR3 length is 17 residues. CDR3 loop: CASRLSNRDRGRGGYTF. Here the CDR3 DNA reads TGTGCCAGCAGACTATCCAACCGGGACAGGGGGCGGGGTGGCTACACCTTC.

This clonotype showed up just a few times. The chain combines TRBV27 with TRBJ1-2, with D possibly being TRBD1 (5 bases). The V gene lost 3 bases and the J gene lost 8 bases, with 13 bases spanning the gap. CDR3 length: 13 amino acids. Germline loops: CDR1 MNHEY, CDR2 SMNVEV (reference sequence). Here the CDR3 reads CASSFAQGGGYTF. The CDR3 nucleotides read TGTGCCAGCAGTTTTGCGCAGGGCGGCGGCTACACCTTC.

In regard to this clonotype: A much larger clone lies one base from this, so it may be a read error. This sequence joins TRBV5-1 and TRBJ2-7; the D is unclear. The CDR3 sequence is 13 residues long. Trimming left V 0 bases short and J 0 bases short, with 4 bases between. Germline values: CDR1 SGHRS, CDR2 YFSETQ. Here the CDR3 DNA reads TGCGCCAGCAGCTTGGAGGCCTCCTACGAGCAGTACTTC. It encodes CASSLEASYEQYF.

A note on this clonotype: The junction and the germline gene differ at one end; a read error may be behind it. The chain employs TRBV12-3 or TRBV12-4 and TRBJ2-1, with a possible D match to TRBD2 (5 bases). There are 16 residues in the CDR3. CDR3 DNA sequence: TGTGCCAGCAGTTTAACGGGGTCCCCATCCTACGATGAGCAGTTCTTC. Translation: CASSLTGSPSYDEQFF.

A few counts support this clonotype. CDR3: CASSPGQATDTQYF. The CDR3 DNA reads TGTGCCAGCTCACCGGGGCAGGCCACAGATACGCAGTATTTT. This chain connects TRBV18 to TRBJ2-3; TRBD1 might be the D (5 bases). This CDR3 has 14 residues. V lost 3 bases and J lost 2, with 9 bases in between. The V gene's germline CDR1 is KGHSH and CDR2 LQKENI.

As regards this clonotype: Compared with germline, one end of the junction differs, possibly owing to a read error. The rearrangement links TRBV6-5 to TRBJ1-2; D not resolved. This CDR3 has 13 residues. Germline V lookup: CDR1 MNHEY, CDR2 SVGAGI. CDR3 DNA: TGTGCCAGTAGTTGGAAGGGCTGGTATGGCTACACCTTC. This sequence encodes CASSWKGWYGYTF.

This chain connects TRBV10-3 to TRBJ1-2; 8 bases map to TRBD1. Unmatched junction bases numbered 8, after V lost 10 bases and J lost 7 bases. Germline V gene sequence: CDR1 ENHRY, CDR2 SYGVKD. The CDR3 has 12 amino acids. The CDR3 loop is CATQVTGGGYTF. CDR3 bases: TGTGCCACCCAGGTTACAGGGGGTGGCTACACCTTC.

The CDR3 sequence: CASSFRGYHQFF. Here the CDR3 DNA reads TGTGCCAGCAGTTTTCGCGGGTACCATCAGTTCTTC. The genes are TRBV12-3 or TRBV12-4 and TRBJ2-1, with a tentative D call TRBD2 (5 bases). This CDR3 is built from 12 residues. V lost 3 bases and J lost 13, with 13 bases in between.

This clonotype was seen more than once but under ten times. The CDR3 region is CSVRWADVYGYTF. CDR3 nucleotides: TGCAGCGTACGATGGGCAGATGTTTATGGCTACACCTTC. The chain carries TRBV29-1 and TRBJ1-2; no reliable D call. This CDR3 has 13 amino acids. Deletions cut 6 bases from V and 5 bases from J, with 16 bases between. Germline values: CDR1 SQVTM, CDR2 ANQGSEA.

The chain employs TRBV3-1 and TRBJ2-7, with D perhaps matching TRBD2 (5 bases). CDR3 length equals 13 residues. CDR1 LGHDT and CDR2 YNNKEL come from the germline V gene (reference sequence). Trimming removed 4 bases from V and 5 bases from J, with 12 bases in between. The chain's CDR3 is CASSLLAGDEQYF. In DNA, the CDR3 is TGTGCCAGCAGCCTCTTGGCGGGTGACGAGCAGTACTTC.

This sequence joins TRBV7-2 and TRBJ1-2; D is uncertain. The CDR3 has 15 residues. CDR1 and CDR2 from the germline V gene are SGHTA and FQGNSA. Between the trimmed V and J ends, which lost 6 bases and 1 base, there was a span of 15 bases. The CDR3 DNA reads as TGTGCCAGCAGTCTTAGCGGGTTGATTAACTATGGCTACACCTTC. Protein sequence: CASSLSGLINYGYTF. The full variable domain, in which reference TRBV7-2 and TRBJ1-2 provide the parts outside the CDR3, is GAGVSQSPSNKVTEKGKDVELRCDPISGHTALYWYRQSLGQGLEFLIYFQGNSAPDKSGLPSDRFSAERTGGSVSTLTIQRTQQEDSAVYLCASSLSGLINYGYTFGSGTRLTVV.

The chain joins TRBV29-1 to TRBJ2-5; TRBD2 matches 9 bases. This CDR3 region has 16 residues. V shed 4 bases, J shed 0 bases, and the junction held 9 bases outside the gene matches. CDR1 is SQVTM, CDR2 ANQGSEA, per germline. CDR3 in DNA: TGCAGCGTTGTGCGGGGGGGCGAGGGGTACCAAGAGACCCAGTACTTC. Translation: CSVVRGGEGYQETQYF.

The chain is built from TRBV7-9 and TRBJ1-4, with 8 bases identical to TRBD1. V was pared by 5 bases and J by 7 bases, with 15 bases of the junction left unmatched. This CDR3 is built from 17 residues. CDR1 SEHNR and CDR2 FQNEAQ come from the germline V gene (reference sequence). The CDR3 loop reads CASSPPGQDLLGEKLFF. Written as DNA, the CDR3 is TGTGCCAGCAGCCCTCCGGGACAGGACTTGTTAGGTGAAAAACTGTTTTTT.

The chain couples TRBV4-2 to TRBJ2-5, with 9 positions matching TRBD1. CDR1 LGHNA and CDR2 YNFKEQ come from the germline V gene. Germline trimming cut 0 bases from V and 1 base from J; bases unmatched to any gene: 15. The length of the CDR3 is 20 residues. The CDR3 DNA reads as TGTGCCAGCAGCCAAGACCCCCTCTCCCCGGGACAGGGATTCCAAGAGACCCAGTACTTC. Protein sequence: CASSQDPLSPGQGFQETQYF.

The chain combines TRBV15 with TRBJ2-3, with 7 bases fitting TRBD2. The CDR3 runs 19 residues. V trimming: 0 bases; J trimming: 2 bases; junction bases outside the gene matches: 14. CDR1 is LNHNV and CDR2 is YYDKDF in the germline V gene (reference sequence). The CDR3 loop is CATSRDSWVGGSNTDTQYF. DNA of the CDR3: TGTGCCACCAGCAGAGATTCTTGGGTCGGGGGGAGCAACACAGATACGCAGTATTTT.

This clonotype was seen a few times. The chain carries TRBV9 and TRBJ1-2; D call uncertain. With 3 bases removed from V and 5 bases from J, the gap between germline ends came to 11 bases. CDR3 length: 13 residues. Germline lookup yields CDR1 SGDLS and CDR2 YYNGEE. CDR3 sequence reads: CASSEGGTYGYTF. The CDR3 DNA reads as TGTGCCAGCAGCGAAGGCGGAACTTATGGCTACACCTTC.